A selection of T cell receptor beta chains follows, all from one sample in a study of vaccination and CD4 T cells after COVID-19. TCRdb reprocessed the PCR reads via MiXCR and lists one record per CDR3 protein. Here the sample spans 9,500 to 15,000 distinct CDR3 sequences, approximately 57% being singletons. These receptors have no known antigen. Sequenced material: CD4+ T cells from blood, cultured in vitro. The origin of the receptors is a human donor who had recovered from COVID-19. Each CDR3 is given with its conserved first and last residue. D genes are given only for firm matches. Some rows have no size entry. The others give once, few or many, or a class for an expanded clone.

cdr3_nt cdr3_aa v_call d_call j_call cdr3_length clone_size
TGTGCCAGCAGTTCCCGGGACGGTTCCTACGAGCAGTACTTC CASSSRDGSYEQYF TRBV6-5 - TRBJ2-7 14 medium-sized
TGTGCCAGCAGTTGGGCCAGGGGGGACACTGAAGCTTTCTTT CASSWARGDTEAFF TRBV2 TRBD1 TRBJ1-1 14 -
TGCGCCAGCAGCCAAGATTTTATAGGGGCGCAGGGCGAGACCCAGTACTTC CASSQDFIGAQGETQYF TRBV4-1 - TRBJ2-5 17 -
TGTGCCAGCGGGGGGGGGGCGCCTAACTATGGCTACACCTTC CASGGGAPNYGYTF TRBV6-1 - TRBJ1-2 14 -
TGTGCCAGTAGTACCCTCAACAGGGGAATGAACACTGAAGCTTTCTTT CASSTLNRGMNTEAFF TRBV19 TRBD1 TRBJ1-1 16 -
TGTGCCAGCTGCACCAAGAACACTGAAGCTTTCTTT CASCTKNTEAFF TRBV18 - TRBJ1-1 12 -
TGCAGTGTTCGGTCACAGGGGGCTGTACGAAGCCTCTACGAGCAGTACTTC CSVRSQGAVRSLYEQYF TRBV20-1 TRBD1 TRBJ2-7 17 -
TGCAGTGCTAGAGACGGGCGCGAGCGGGGAGATACGCAGTATTTT CSARDGRERGDTQYF TRBV20-1 TRBD2 TRBJ2-3 15 -
TGTGCCAGCAGTGAATTCGGGTATGGCTACACCTTC CASSEFGYGYTF TRBV25-1 - TRBJ1-2 12 -
TGTGCCAGCAGTGAACTAGCGGGGGTTACCGGGGAGCTGTTTTTT CASSELAGVTGELFF TRBV6-1 TRBD2 TRBJ2-2 15 few
TGCAGTGGCACTCCAGGGAACATGAACACTGAAGCTTTCTTT CSGTPGNMNTEAFF TRBV20-1 - TRBJ1-1 14 -
TGTGCCAGCAGTGAAGCGCAGCAGCCCGGGGAGCTGTTTTTT CASSEAQQPGELFF TRBV2 - TRBJ2-2 14 -
TGCAGCGCTCAGCTCGGGCGGGAGGTCCAAGAGACCCAGTACTTC CSAQLGREVQETQYF TRBV29-1 TRBD2 TRBJ2-5 15 -
TGTGCTAGCAGCCTTAGCGGGGCGGGGAAGGAGACCCAGTACTTC CASSLSGAGKETQYF TRBV7-7 TRBD2 TRBJ2-5 15 -
TGTGCCAGCAGCTTAGTAGGTAGGGTCGCAGGGAAGTACACGCAGTATTTT CASSLVGRVAGKYTQYF TRBV11-2 - TRBJ2-3 17 once
TGCAGCGTGGGGCCCAACGCGGGCACAGATACGCAGTATTTT CSVGPNAGTDTQYF TRBV29-1 - TRBJ2-3 14 -
TGTGCCAGCAGTTACGGGACAGCCAAAAACATTCAGTACTTC CASSYGTAKNIQYF TRBV6-5 - TRBJ2-4 14 few
TGCAGTGCGGCGGGCCCTCCGAACACTGAAGCTTTCTTT CSAAGPPNTEAFF TRBV20-1 - TRBJ1-1 13 -
TGCAGTGCTGAACAGGGGCCCCGGGACCACTTT CSAEQGPRDHF TRBV20-1 TRBD1 TRBJ1-6 11 -
TGTGCCAGCAGCCGACTAGCGGGCCTGGCCGGGGAGCTGTTTTTT CASSRLAGLAGELFF TRBV7-2 TRBD2 TRBJ2-2 15 once
TGCAGTGCTAGTACACCTTGGCTAGCGGGAGGGAACAATGAGCAGTTCTTC CSASTPWLAGGNNEQFF TRBV20-1 TRBD2 TRBJ2-1 17 -